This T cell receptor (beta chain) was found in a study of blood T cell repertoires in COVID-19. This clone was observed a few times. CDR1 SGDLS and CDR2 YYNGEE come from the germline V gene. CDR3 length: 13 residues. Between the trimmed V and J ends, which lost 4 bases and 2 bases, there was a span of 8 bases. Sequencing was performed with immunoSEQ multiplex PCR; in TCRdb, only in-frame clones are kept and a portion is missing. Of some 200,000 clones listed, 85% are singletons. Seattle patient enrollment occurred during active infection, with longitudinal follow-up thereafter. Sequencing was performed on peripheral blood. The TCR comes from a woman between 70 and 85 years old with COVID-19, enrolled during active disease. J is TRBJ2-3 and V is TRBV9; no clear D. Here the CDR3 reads CASSPFPTDTQYF. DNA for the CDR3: TGTGCCAGCAGCCCCTTTCCCACAGATACGCAGTATTTT.